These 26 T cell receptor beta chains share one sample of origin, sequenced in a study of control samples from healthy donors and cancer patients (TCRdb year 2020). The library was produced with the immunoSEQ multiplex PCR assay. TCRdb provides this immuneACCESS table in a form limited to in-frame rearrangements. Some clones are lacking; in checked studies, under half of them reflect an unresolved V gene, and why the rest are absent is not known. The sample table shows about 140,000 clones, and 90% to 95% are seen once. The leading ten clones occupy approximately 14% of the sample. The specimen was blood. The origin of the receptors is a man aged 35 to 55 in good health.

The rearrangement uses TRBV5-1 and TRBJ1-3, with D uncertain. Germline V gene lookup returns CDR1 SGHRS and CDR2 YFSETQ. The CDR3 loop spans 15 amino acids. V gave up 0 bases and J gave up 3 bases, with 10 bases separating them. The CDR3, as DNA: TGCGCCAGCAGCTTGGGCAGTGCCCTTGGAAACACCATATATTTT. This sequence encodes CASSLGSALGNTIYF.

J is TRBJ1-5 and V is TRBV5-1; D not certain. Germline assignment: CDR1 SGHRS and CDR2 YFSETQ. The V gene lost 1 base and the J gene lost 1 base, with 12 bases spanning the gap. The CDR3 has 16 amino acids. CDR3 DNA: TGCGCCAGCAGCTTGTATGGCAGCGAGAGCAATCAGCCCCAGCATTTT. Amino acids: CASSLYGSESNQPQHF.

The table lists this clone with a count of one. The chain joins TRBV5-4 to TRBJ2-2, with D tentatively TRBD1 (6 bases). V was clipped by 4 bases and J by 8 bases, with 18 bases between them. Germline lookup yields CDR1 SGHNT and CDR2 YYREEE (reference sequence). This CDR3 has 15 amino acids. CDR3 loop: CASSDTRLRGGELFF. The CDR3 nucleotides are TGTGCCAGCAGCGACACGCGCCTAAGGGGGGGGGAGCTGTTTTTT.

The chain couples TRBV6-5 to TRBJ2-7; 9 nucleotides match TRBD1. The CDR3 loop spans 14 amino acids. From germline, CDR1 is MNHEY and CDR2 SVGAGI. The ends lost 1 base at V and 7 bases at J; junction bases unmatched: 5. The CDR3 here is CASSYWDRVEEQYF. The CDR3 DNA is TGTGCCAGCAGTTACTGGGACAGGGTGGAAGAGCAGTACTTC.

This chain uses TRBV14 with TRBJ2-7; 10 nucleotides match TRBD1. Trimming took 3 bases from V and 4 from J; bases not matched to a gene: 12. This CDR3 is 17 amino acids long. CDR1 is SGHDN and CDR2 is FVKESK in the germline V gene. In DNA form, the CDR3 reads TGTGCCAGCAGCCACCTCGGGGCAGGGACAGGGGCTTACGAGCAGTACTTC. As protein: CASSHLGAGTGAYEQYF.

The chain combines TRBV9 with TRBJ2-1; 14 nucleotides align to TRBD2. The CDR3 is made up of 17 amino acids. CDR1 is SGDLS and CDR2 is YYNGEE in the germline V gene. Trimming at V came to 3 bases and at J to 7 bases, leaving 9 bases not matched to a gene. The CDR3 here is CASSGTPGLAGVNEQFF. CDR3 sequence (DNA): TGTGCCAGCAGCGGAACGCCGGGACTAGCGGGAGTGAATGAGCAGTTCTTC. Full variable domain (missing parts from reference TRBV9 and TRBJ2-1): DSGVTQTPKHLITATGQRVTLRCSPRSGDLSVYWYQQSLDQGLQFLIQYYNGEERAKGNILERFSAQQFPDLHSELNLSSLELGDSALYFCASSGTPGLAGVNEQFFGPGTRLTVL.

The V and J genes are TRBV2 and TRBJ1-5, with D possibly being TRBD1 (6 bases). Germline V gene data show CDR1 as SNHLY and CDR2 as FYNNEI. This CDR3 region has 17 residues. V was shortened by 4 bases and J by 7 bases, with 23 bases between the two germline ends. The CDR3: CASSGVRLKDSGQPQHF. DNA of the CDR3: TGTGCCAGCAGTGGAGTTAGGCTGAAGGACAGCGGACAGCCCCAGCATTTT.

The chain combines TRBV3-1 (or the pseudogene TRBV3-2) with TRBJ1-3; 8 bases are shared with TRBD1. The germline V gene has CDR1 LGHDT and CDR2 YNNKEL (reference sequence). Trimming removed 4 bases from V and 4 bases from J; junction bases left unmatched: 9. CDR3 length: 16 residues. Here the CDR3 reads CASSPLDRALGNTIYF. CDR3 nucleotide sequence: TGTGCCAGCAGCCCTTTGGACAGGGCCTTAGGAAACACCATATATTTT.

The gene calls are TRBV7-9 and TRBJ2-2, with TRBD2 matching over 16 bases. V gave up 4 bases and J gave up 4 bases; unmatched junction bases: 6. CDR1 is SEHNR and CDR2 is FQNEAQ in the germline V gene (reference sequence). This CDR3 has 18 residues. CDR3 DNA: TGTGCCAGCAGCTGGGGACTAGCGGGAGGGTCGCGCACCGGGGAGCTGTTTTTT. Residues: CASSWGLAGGSRTGELFF. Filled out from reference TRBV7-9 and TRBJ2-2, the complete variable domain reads DTGVSQNPRHKITKRGQNVTFRCDPISEHNRLYWYRQTLGQGPEFLTYFQNEAQLEKSRLLSDRFSAERPKGSFSTLEIQRTEQGDSAMYLCASSWGLAGGSRTGELFFGEGSRLTVL.

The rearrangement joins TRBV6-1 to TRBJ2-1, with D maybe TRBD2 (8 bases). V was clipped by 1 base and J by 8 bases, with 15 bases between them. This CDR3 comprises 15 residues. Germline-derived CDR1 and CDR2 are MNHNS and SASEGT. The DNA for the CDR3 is TGTGCCAGCAGTGAAGTTACGGGAGGGGGCGATGAGCAGTTCTTC. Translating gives CASSEVTGGGDEQFF.

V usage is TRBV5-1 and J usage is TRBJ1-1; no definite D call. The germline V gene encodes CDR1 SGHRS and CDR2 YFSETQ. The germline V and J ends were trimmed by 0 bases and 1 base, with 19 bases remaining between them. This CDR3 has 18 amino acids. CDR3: CASSLGILKSLPNTEAFF. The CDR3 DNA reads TGCGCCAGCAGCTTGGGAATACTCAAGTCGCTTCCGAACACTGAAGCTTTCTTT.

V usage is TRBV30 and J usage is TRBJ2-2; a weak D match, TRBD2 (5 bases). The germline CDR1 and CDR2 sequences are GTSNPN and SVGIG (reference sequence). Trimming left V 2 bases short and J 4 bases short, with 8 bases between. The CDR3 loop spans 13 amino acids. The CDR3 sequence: CAWSTSSTGELFF. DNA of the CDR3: TGTGCCTGGAGTACTAGTAGCACCGGGGAGCTGTTTTTT.

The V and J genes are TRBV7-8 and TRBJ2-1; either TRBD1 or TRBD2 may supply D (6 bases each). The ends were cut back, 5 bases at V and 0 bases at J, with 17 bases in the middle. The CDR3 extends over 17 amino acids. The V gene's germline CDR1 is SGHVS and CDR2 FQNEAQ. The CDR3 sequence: CASSLYGGSSSYNEQFF. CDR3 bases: TGTGCCAGCAGCCTCTACGGGGGCAGTAGCTCCTACAATGAGCAGTTCTTC.

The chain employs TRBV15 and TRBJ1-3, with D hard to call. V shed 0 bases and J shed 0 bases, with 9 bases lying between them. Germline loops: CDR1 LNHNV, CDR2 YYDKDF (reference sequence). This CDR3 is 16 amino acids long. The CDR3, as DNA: TGTGCCACCAGCAGAGATGCCGGTGCCTCTGGAAACACCATATATTTT. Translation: CATSRDAGASGNTIYF.

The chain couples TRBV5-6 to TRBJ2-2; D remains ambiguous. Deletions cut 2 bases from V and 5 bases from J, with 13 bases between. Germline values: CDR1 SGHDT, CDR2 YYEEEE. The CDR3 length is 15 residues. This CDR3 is CASSFYSQGTGELFF. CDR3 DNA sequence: TGTGCCAGCAGCTTCTACTCCCAAGGGACCGGGGAGCTGTTTTTT.

CDR3 DNA: TGTGCCAGCGGTACTGGCTCCTACGAGCAGTACTTC. This translates into CASGTGSYEQYF. V is TRBV6-5 and J is TRBJ2-7, with no clear D. The CDR3 has 12 residues. CDR1 is MNHEY, CDR2 SVGAGI, per germline. V was pared by 8 bases and J by 0 bases, with 8 bases between.

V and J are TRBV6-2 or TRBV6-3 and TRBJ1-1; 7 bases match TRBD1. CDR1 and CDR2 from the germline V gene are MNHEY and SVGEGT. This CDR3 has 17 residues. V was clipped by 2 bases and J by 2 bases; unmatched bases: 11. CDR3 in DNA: TGTGCCAGCAGTTACAGCCGACAGGGCCGGGGAAACACTGAAGCTTTCTTT. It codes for CASSYSRQGRGNTEAFF.

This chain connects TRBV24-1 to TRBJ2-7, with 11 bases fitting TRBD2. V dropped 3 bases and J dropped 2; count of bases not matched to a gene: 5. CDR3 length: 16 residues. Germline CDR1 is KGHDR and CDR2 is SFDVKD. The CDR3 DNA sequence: TGTGCCACCAGTGATCCGGGGACTAGCGGAACCTACGAGCAGTACTTC. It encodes CATSDPGTSGTYEQYF.

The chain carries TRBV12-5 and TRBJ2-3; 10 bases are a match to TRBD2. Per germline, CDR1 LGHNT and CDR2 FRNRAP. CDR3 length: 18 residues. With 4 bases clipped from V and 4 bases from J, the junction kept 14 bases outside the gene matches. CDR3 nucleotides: TGTGCTAGTGGTTGGATCGCTAGCGGGGGCCTCGGGGCAGATACGCAGTATTTT. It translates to CASGWIASGGLGADTQYF.

The CDR3 is CASSLAKQGAAFF. CDR3 coding DNA: TGTGCCAGCAGCTTAGCAAAACAGGGGGCGGCTTTCTTT. The chain joins TRBV7-2 to TRBJ1-1; TRBD1 matches at 9 bases. J was trimmed by 11 bases and V by 0 bases; bases with no gene match: 4. The CDR3 loop spans 13 amino acids. Germline loops: CDR1 SGHTA, CDR2 FQGNSA.

The CDR3 bases are TGTGCCAGCAGCTGGGGACTAGCGGGGGGGAAAGATACGCAGTATTTT. Translation gives CASSWGLAGGKDTQYF. The gene calls are TRBV7-2 and TRBJ2-3, with 16 positions matching TRBD2. Germline CDR1 is SGHTA and CDR2 is FQGNSA. Losses at the gene ends were 4 bases for V and 5 bases for J; bases not matched to a gene: 3. The length of the CDR3 is 16 residues.

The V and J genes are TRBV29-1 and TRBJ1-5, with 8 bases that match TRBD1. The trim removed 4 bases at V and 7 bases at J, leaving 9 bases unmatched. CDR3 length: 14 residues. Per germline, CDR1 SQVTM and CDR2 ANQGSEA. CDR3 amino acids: CSVGFGTGDQPQHF. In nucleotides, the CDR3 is TGCAGCGTTGGGTTCGGGACAGGCGACCAGCCCCAGCATTTT.

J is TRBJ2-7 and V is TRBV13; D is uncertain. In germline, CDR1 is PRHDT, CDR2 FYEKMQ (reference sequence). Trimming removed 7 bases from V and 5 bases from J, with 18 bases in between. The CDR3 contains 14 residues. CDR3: CASTIRRKRDEQYF. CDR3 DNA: TGTGCCAGCACCATCCGCCGTAAACGGGACGAGCAGTACTTC.

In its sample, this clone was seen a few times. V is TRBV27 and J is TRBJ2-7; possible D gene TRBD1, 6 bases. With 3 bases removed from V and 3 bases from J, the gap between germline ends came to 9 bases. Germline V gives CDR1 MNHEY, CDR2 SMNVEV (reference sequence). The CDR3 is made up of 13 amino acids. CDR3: CASSLDSRYEQYF. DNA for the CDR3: TGTGCCAGCAGTTTGGACAGCCGCTACGAGCAGTACTTC.

CDR3 amino acids: CASSQDGDYGYTF. CDR3 in DNA: TGCGCCAGCAGCCAAGATGGGGACTATGGCTACACCTTC. The chain uses TRBV4-3 and TRBJ1-2; D remains unclear. Germline CDR1 LGHNA, CDR2 YSLEER. Deletions cut 0 bases from V and 3 bases from J, with 5 bases between. There are 13 residues in the CDR3.

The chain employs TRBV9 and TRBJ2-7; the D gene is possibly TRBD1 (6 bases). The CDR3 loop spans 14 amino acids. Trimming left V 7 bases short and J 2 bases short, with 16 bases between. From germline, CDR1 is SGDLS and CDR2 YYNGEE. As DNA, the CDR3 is TGTGCCAGCTCCCGTGGGGGCAGCACCTACGAGCAGTACTTC. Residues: CASSRGGSTYEQYF.